One sample yielded the 16 T cell receptor beta chains listed below, sequenced in a study of beta chain features in type 1 diabetes. Investigators reverse transcribed all isolated RNA, so they sequenced expressed TCRB transcripts. TCRdb's table, derived via immunoSEQ multiplex PCR, lists solely in-frame clones and lacks some. The sample consists of over 100,000 clones, roughly 40% of them appearing once. The sample taken for sequencing was stem cell memory CD4+ T cells from blood. The receptors shown here come from a young woman in good health.

The J gene is TRBJ2-1, the V gene TRBV2, with 10 bases fitting TRBD2. This CDR3 spans 15 amino acids. Germline V gene sequence: CDR1 SNHLY, CDR2 FYNNEI. The junction had 9 bases not matched to a gene; V was cut back by 10 bases and J by 3 bases. The CDR3 DNA follows: TGTGCCACCGGCCAACTAGCGGGACGCTACAATGAGCAGTTCTTC. Its translation: CATGQLAGRYNEQFF.

The chain recombines TRBV15 with TRBJ2-5; the match to TRBD1 covers 7 bases. The CDR3 sequence is 15 residues long. Germline V gene lookup returns CDR1 LNHNV and CDR2 YYDKDF (reference sequence). Trimming cost V 1 base and J 2 bases; bases outside gene matches: 4. The DNA for the CDR3 is TGTGCCACCAGCAGAGTTCCCAGGGGGCAAGAGACCCAGTACTTC. Amino acids: CATSRVPRGQETQYF.

This clone turned up a few times. The rearrangement joins TRBV7-3 to TRBJ2-1, with 7 bases fitting TRBD2. The junction had 8 bases not matched to a gene; V was cut back by 1 base and J by 2 bases. CDR1 is SGHTA and CDR2 is FQGTGA in the germline V gene. The CDR3 runs to 17 residues. DNA of the CDR3: TGTGCCAGCAGCTTAAGGAGCGAGCGGGGCCCCTACAATGAGCAGTTCTTC. Translating it yields CASSLRSERGPYNEQFF.

This chain joins TRBV7-8 and TRBJ1-2, with D possibly being TRBD1 (5 bases). Germline assignment: CDR1 SGHVS and CDR2 FQNEAQ. The CDR3 is 13 amino acids. Trimming shortened V by 5 bases and J by 4 bases, and 11 bases separated the two germline ends. The CDR3 protein is CASSDRQIYGYTF. The CDR3 DNA reads TGTGCCAGCAGCGACCGACAGATCTATGGCTACACCTTC.

The CDR3 region has the DNA TGTGCCAGCAGGTGGGACAGGGGGCACTACACCTTC. This encodes CASRWDRGHYTF. This chain connects TRBV2 to TRBJ1-2, with 12 positions matching TRBD1. Unmatched junction bases numbered 3, after V lost 6 bases and J lost 10 bases. Looked up from germline, CDR1 is SNHLY and CDR2 is FYNNEI. CDR3 length: 12 amino acids. Full variable domain (rest looked up from reference TRBV2 and TRBJ1-2): EPEVTQTPSHQVTQMGQEVILRCVPISNHLYFYWYRQILGQKVEFLVSFYNNEISEKSEIFDDQFSVERPDGSNFTLKIRSTKLEDSAMYFCASRWDRGHYTFGSGTRLTVV.

The genes are TRBV19 and TRBJ1-1; 8 bases line up with TRBD1. CDR3 size: 15 residues. The germline V gene has CDR1 LNHDA and CDR2 SQIVND (reference sequence). Trimming cost V 5 bases and J 0 bases; bases outside gene matches: 5. CDR3 loop: CASSPRTGLNTEAFF. In DNA form, the CDR3 reads TGTGCCAGTAGTCCCCGGACAGGGTTGAACACTGAAGCTTTCTTT.

This clone was detected only once. V and J are TRBV11-2 and TRBJ2-1, with 10 bases matching TRBD1. The CDR3 is made up of 15 amino acids. CDR1 SGHAT and CDR2 FQNNGV come from the germline V gene. The V and J ends lost 5 bases and 7 bases, in that order; junction bases with no gene match: 8. DNA for the CDR3: TGTGCCAGCAGCCACACCGGGACAGGGGTAAATGAGCAGTTCTTC. Translated, it gives CASSHTGTGVNEQFF. The full variable domain, its missing parts supplied by reference TRBV11-2 and TRBJ2-1, is EAGVAQSPRYKIIEKRQSVAFWCNPISGHATLYWYQQILGQGPKLLIQFQNNGVVDDSQLPKDRFSAERLKGVDSTLKIQPAKLEDSAVYLCASSHTGTGVNEQFFGPGTRLTVL.

The J gene is TRBJ1-2, the V gene TRBV5-8; unclear D gene. CDR3 length equals 12 residues. Germline loops: CDR1 SGHTS, CDR2 YDEGEE. V was shortened by 0 bases and J by 9 bases, with 9 bases between the two germline ends. The chain's CDR3 is CASSLVWASYTF. The CDR3 coding sequence is TGTGCCAGCAGCTTGGTATGGGCTAGCTACACCTTC.

This chain joins TRBV11-2 and TRBJ2-5, with TRBD1 matching over 8 bases. Germline V lookup: CDR1 SGHAT, CDR2 FQNNGV. CDR3 length: 15 residues. The V segment lost 5 bases and the J segment 5 bases; nucleotides outside the gene matches: 10. The CDR3 nucleotides are TGTGCCAGCAGCGAAGGGTCAGGGGGCCACGAGACCCAGTACTTC. Protein sequence: CASSEGSGGHETQYF.

This chain uses TRBV30 with TRBJ2-1; 9 bases are shared with TRBD2. The CDR3 runs 19 residues. CDR1 and CDR2 from the germline V gene are GTSNPN and SVGIG (reference sequence). V lost 4 bases to trimming and J lost 0 bases; unmatched junction nucleotides: 16. The DNA of the CDR3 is TGTGCCTGGATCAACACCCTGCTAGCGGGGACTAGCTCCTACAATGAGCAGTTCTTC. It encodes CAWINTLLAGTSSYNEQFF.

This chain connects TRBV7-2 to TRBJ2-1; 9 bases align to TRBD1. V lost 4 bases and J lost 6; bases outside the gene matches: 10. This CDR3 is 16 amino acids long. The germline CDR1 and CDR2 sequences are SGHTA and FQGNSA. In DNA, the CDR3 is TGTGCCAGCAGCTCACATTGGGACAGGGCCCTCAATGAGCAGTTCTTC. Translated, it gives CASSSHWDRALNEQFF.

V and J are TRBV14 and TRBJ2-5, with a tentative D call TRBD1 (5 bases). The V gene lost 3 bases and the J gene lost 9 bases, with 14 bases spanning the gap. The CDR3 contains 13 residues. Germline V gives CDR1 SGHDN, CDR2 FVKESK. This CDR3 reads CASSHPGPSPQYF. CDR3 DNA sequence: TGTGCCAGCAGCCATCCAGGGCCCTCCCCCCAGTACTTC.

This clone was observed a handful of times. This chain links TRBV6-1 with TRBJ1-5; D is uncertain. CDR3 length: 13 amino acids. Germline assignment: CDR1 MNHNS and CDR2 SASEGT. V lost 2 bases, J lost 6 bases, and 8 bases lay in between. DNA of the CDR3: TGTGCCAGCAGTGAATCCCGTAGTCAGCCCCAGCATTTT. It specifies CASSESRSQPQHF.

A few counts support this clone. CDR3 protein: CASSPPGLAGVETQYF. CDR3 bases: TGTGCCAGCAGTCCTCCGGGACTAGCGGGAGTAGAGACCCAGTACTTC. The chain joins TRBV28 to TRBJ2-5, with 14 bases identical to TRBD2. The CDR3 loop spans 16 amino acids. From germline, CDR1 is MDHEN and CDR2 SYDVKM. The V gene end was trimmed by 5 bases and the J gene end by 4 bases; junction bases not matched to a gene: 6.

The chain links TRBV7-2 to TRBJ2-7; D is possibly TRBD2 (6 bases). The CDR3 is 15 residues long. V dropped 5 bases and J dropped 0 bases, with 14 bases sitting between them. Germline-derived CDR1 and CDR2 are SGHTA and FQGNSA. CDR3 protein: CASSPHGSLSYEQYF. The CDR3 coding sequence is TGTGCCAGCAGCCCCCACGGGAGTCTCTCCTACGAGCAGTACTTC.

This clone was seen only once. The chain has TRBV7-8 and TRBJ2-7; 7 bases align to TRBD2. The CDR3 contains 14 residues. V was pared by 5 bases and J by 6 bases, with 10 bases of the junction left unmatched. Germline V lookup: CDR1 SGHVS, CDR2 FQNEAQ. The DNA of the CDR3 is TGTGCCAGCAGCCGGATAAGCGGGGCCGCCGAGCAGTACTTC. Its translation: CASSRISGAAEQYF.